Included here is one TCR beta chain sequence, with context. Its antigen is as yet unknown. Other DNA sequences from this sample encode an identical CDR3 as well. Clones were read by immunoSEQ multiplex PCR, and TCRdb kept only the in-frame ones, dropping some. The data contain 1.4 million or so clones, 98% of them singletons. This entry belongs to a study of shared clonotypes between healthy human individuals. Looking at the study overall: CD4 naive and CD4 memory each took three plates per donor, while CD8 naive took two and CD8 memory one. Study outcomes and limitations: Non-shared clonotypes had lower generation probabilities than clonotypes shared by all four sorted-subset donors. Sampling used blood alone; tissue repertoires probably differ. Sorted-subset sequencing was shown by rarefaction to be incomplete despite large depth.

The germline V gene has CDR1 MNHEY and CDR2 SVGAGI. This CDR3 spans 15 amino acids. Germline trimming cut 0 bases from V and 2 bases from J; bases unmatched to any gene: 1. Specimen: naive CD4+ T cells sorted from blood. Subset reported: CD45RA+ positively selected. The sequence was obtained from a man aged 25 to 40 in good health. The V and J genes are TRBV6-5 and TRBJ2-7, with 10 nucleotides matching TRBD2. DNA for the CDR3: TGTGCCAGCAGTTACTCTCTAGCGGGGGCCTACGAGCAGTACTTC. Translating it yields CASSYSLAGAYEQYF.